Presented here are 9 T cell receptor beta chains from one specimen sequenced in a study of metastatic and nonmetastatic thyroid tumors. With MiXCR, TCRdb called clones anew from the PCR reads. The table has about 38,000 clones, roughly 26% seen once; the top ten hold roughly 8.8%. Treatment of any kind had been given to no patient before thyroid surgery. Source material: blood. The receptors were sampled from a female donor with papillary thyroid cancer or a benign thyroid nodule (not recorded which). Some clones in this sample may be carry-over from other donors' samples.

This clone was recorded at least ten times. CDR3 residues: CASSQDQYNSPLHF. The CDR3 bases are TGTGCCAGCAGCCAAGATCAATATAATTCACCCCTCCACTTT. This rearrangement joins TRBV3-1 to TRBJ1-6, with D uncertain. This CDR3 spans 14 amino acids. The germline CDR1 and CDR2 sequences are LGHDT and YNNKEL (reference sequence). Deletions cut 0 bases from V and 4 bases from J, with 4 bases between. Variable domain in full (rest from reference TRBV3-1 and TRBJ1-6): DTAVSQTPKYLVTQMGNDKSIKCEQNLGHDTMYWYKQDSKKFLKIMFSYNNKELIINETVPNRFSPKSPDKAHLNLHINSLELGDSAVYFCASSQDQYNSPLHFGNGTRLTVT.

This clone was seen many times. The same CDR3 arises from other DNA sequences in this sample as well. The chain couples TRBV29-1 to TRBJ1-4; D perhaps matches TRBD1 (5 bases). The germline V gene has CDR1 SQVTM and CDR2 ANQGSEA. Between the trimmed V and J ends, which lost 2 bases and 12 bases, there was a span of 10 bases. The CDR3 covers 11 residues. The CDR3 region has the DNA TGCAGCGTTGAACAGGGTCTGGAACTGTTTTTT. Its protein product is CSVEQGLELFF.

This clone was detected many times. The rearrangement uses TRBV7-2 and TRBJ1-4; D gene ambiguous. V lost 5 bases to trimming and J lost 4 bases, with 11 bases between them. Per germline, CDR1 SGHTA and CDR2 FQGNSA. This CDR3 contains 14 residues. The CDR3 sequence: CASSIGSLNEKLFF. DNA for the CDR3: TGTGCCAGCAGCATCGGGTCCCTTAATGAAAAACTGTTTTTT.

This clone is labeled as medium-sized. This sample also contains other DNA sequences that code for the same CDR3. The chain combines TRBV27 with TRBJ2-7; D is perhaps TRBD1 or TRBD2 (5 bases each). CDR3 length equals 14 residues. Germline assignment: CDR1 MNHEY and CDR2 SMNVEV (reference sequence). V dropped 3 bases and J dropped 0 bases, with 9 bases sitting between them. The CDR3 loop reads CASSFGGPSYEQYF. The CDR3 DNA reads as TGTGCCAGCAGTTTTGGGGGACCCTCCTACGAGCAGTACTTC.

V is TRBV5-1 and J is TRBJ2-3; D possibly corresponds to TRBD2 (6 bases). The ends were cut back, 7 bases at V and 1 base at J, with 19 bases in the middle. CDR3 size: 16 residues. Germline V gene data show CDR1 as SGHRS and CDR2 as YFSETQ. This CDR3 is CASRSLGGSGTDTQYF. The CDR3 nucleotides are TGCGCCAGCCGGTCCCTCGGGGGTAGCGGCACAGATACGCAGTATTTT.

The chain links TRBV5-6 to TRBJ2-2; 11 positions agree with TRBD2. Germline CDR1 is SGHDT and CDR2 is YYEEEE. The CDR3 is made up of 19 amino acids. The junction had 19 bases not matched to a gene; V was cut back by 7 bases and J by 5 bases. CDR3 residues: CASESFFGTSGKGTGELFF. The CDR3 DNA reads TGTGCCAGCGAATCCTTTTTCGGGACTAGCGGAAAGGGGACCGGGGAGCTGTTTTTT.

Note on this clone: An end of the junction does not agree with germline; a read error may underlie this. The chain is built from TRBV27 and TRBJ2-1, with 10 bases fitting TRBD2. Per germline, CDR1 MNHEY and CDR2 SMNVEV (reference sequence). This CDR3 has 15 residues. DNA of the CDR3: TGTGCCAGCACCCCTAGCGGGAGCTCCTACAATGGGCAGTTCTTC. It codes for CASTPSGSSYNGQFF.

The table lists this clone with many counts. The chain links TRBV5-8 to TRBJ2-2; possible D gene TRBD2, 7 bases. Trimming took off 3 bases at V and 5 bases at J, with 14 bases between the two ends. The CDR3 has 15 residues. Germline V lookup: CDR1 SGHTS, CDR2 YDEGEE. The CDR3 bases are TGTGCCAGCAGCTACTGGACAGCGGGGACCGGGGAGCTGTTTTTT. Protein product: CASSYWTAGTGELFF.

The rearrangement links TRBV30 to TRBJ1-2; D may be TRBD1 (5 bases). Germline V lookup: CDR1 GTSNPN, CDR2 SVGIG (reference sequence). This CDR3 has 11 amino acids. Trimming took off 6 bases at V and 4 bases at J, with 9 bases between the two ends. The CDR3 sequence: CACRDAYGYTF. CDR3 in DNA: TGTGCCTGTCGGGACGCCTATGGCTACACCTTC.